The present entry profiles one TCR beta chain with its context. Antigen: not known. This sample is drawn from a study of shared clonotypes between healthy human individuals. Whole-study findings and limits: Rarefaction revealed incomplete sorted-subset sequencing despite large depth. The diversity represented, both genetic and in exposure history, was limited by few donors. Relative to clonotypes present in all four donors, those not shared had lower generation probabilities.

In the sorted-subset replicate PCRs, around 220 ng DNA, tens of thousands of T cell genomes, was used. The assay was immunoSEQ multiplex PCR, and TCRdb's table has in-frame clones only and misses some. The table records about 960,000 clones, around three quarters of them present only once. Germline V CDR1 and CDR2: SNHLY, FYNNEI. Trimming removed 7 bases at V and 7 bases at J, with 17 bases between. The CDR3 runs to 14 residues. The sequence was collected from a man between 18 and 35 years old in good health. The material sequenced was memory CD4+ T cells sorted from blood. Stated subset: CD45RA-negative fraction. This rearrangement joins TRBV2 to TRBJ2-1, with a tentative D call TRBD1 (6 bases). The CDR3 here is CASTPVMRGNEQFF. As DNA, the CDR3 is TGTGCCAGCACGCCAGTGATGAGGGGGAATGAGCAGTTCTTC.